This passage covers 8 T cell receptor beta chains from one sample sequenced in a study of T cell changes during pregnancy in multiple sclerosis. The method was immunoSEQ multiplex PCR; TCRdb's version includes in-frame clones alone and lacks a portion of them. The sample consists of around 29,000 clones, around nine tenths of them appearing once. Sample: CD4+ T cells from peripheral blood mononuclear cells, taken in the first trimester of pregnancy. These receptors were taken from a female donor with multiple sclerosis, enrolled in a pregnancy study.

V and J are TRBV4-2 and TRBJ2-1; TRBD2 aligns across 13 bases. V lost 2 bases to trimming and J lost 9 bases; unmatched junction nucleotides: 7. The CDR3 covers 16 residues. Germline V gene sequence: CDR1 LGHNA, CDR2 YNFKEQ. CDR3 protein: CASSQKLAGGPAEQFF. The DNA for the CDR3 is TGTGCCAGCAGCCAAAAACTAGCGGGGGGGCCTGCTGAGCAGTTCTTC.

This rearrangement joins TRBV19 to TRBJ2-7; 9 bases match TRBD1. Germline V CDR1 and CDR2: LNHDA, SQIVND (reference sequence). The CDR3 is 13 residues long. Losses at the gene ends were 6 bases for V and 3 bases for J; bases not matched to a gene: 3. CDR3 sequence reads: CASRGQGLYEQYF. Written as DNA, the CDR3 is TGTGCCAGTAGGGGACAGGGACTCTACGAGCAGTACTTC. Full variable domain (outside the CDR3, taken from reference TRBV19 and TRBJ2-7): DGGITQSPKYLFRKEGQNVTLSCEQNLNHDAMYWYRQDPGQGLRLIYYSQIVNDFQKGDIAEGYSVSREKKESFPLTVTSAQKNPTAFYLCASRGQGLYEQYFGPGTRLTVT.

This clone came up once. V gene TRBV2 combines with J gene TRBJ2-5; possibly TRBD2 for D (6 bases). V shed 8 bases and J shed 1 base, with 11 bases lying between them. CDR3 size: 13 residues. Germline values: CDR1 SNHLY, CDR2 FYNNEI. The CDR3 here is CASGDWSQETQYF. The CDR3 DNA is TGTGCCAGCGGGGACTGGTCCCAAGAGACCCAGTACTTC.

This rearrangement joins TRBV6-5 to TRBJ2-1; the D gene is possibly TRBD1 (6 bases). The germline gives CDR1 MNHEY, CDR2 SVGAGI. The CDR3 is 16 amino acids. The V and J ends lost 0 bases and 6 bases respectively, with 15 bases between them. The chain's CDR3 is CASSYSQGTYGNEQFF. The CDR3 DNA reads TGTGCCAGCAGTTACTCCCAGGGGACATACGGCAATGAGCAGTTCTTC.

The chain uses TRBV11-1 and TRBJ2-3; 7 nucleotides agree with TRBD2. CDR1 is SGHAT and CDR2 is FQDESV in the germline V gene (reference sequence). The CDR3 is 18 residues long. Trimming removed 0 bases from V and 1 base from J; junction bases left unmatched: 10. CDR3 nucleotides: TGTGCCAGCAGCTTAGCGCTAGCGGCAGTGCTTGGCACAGATACGCAGTATTTT. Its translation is CASSLALAAVLGTDTQYF.

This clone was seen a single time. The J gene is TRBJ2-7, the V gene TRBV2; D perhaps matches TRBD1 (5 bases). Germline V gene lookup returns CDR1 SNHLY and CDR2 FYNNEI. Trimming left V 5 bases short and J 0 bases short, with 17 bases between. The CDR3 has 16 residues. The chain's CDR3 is CASSRSMDIVSYEQYF. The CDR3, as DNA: TGTGCCAGCAGTCGTTCGATGGACATAGTCTCCTACGAGCAGTACTTC.

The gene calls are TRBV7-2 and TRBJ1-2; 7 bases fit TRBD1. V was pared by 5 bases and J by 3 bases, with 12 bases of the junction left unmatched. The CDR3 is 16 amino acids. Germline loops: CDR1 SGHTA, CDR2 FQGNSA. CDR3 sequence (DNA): TGTGCCAGCAGCGAAGGGGGGACAGTCTTGTACTATGGCTACACCTTC. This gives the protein CASSEGGTVLYYGYTF.

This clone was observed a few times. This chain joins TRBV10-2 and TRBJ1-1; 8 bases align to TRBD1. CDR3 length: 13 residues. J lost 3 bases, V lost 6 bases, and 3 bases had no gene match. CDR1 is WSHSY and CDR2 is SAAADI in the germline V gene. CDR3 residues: CASSEDRDTEAFF. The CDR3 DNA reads TGCGCCAGCAGCGAGGACAGGGACACTGAAGCTTTCTTT.